This entry lists 28 T cell receptor beta chains sequenced from one sample in a study of identical twins. TCRdb independently ran MiXCR on the 5' RACE reads; one entry per CDR3 protein. The sample records 650,000 to 750,000 distinct CDR3 sequences, 21% being singletons. The same data also contributed to another study, on T cells expressing NK-cell markers.

Sequenced material: PBMCs. The receptors were sampled from a woman between 18 and 29 years old in good health.

The chain uses TRBV20-1 and TRBJ2-3; TRBD2 aligns across 7 bases. V lost 6 bases to trimming and J lost 4 bases; unmatched junction nucleotides: 7. Germline CDR1 DFQATT, CDR2 SNEGSKA (reference sequence). The CDR3 sequence is 13 residues long. The CDR3 bases are TGCAGTGCGGTGCGGGGGAGGGCAGATACGCAGTATTTT. Translated, it gives CSAVRGRADTQYF.

This clonotype was found a few times. This chain links TRBV20-1 with TRBJ2-7; 12 bases map to TRBD2. Germline V lookup: CDR1 DFQATT, CDR2 SNEGSKA (reference sequence). The CDR3 sequence is 15 residues long. Germline trimming cut 5 bases from V and 0 bases from J; bases unmatched to any gene: 5. In nucleotides, the CDR3 is TGCAGTGCTGAGCCTAGCGGGAGGGCCTCCTACGAGCAGTACTTC. It translates to CSAEPSGRASYEQYF.

This clonotype was found many times. The rearrangement uses TRBV12-3 or TRBV12-4 and TRBJ2-7, with D possibly matching TRBD1 (5 bases). V was cut by 6 bases and J by 1 base, with 10 bases left in between. The CDR3 covers 13 residues. The CDR3 DNA reads TGTGCCAGCAGCAGACAGTATTCCTACGAGCAGTACTTC. Its translation is CASSRQYSYEQYF.

The chain employs TRBV10-2 and TRBJ1-1; D is perhaps TRBD1 (6 bases). Looked up from germline, CDR1 is WSHSY and CDR2 is SAAADI. The CDR3 sequence is 13 residues long. Trimming took 9 bases from V and 4 from J, leaving 15 bases between them. CDR3 sequence reads: CASSQGKATEAFF. The CDR3 region has the DNA TGCGCCAGTTCACAGGGAAAGGCCACTGAAGCTTTCTTT.

This clonotype was counted only a few times. V usage is TRBV20-1 and J usage is TRBJ2-2, with D maybe TRBD2 (6 bases). Germline V CDR1 and CDR2: DFQATT, SNEGSKA (reference sequence). V dropped 4 bases and J dropped 0 bases, with 15 bases sitting between them. There are 16 residues in the CDR3. CDR3 DNA: TGCAGTGCTATGGGCGAACGGGACTCGAACACCGGGGAGCTGTTTTTT. Its protein is CSAMGERDSNTGELFF.

This clonotype was observed a handful of times. The V and J genes are TRBV12-3 or TRBV12-4 and TRBJ2-1; 13 positions agree with TRBD2. J was trimmed by 0 bases and V by 1 base; bases with no gene match: 9. CDR3 length equals 20 residues. CDR3 bases: TGTGCCAGCAGTTTAGATGCGACTAGCGGGAGGACCGGCTCCTACAATGAGCAGTTCTTC. It specifies CASSLDATSGRTGSYNEQFF.

The CDR3: CASSMGTPGLAGAPSSYEQYF. The CDR3 nucleotides read TGCGCCAGCAGCATGGGCACACCGGGACTAGCGGGGGCCCCGAGCTCCTACGAGCAGTACTTC. The rearrangement links TRBV5-1 to TRBJ2-7; TRBD2 aligns across 14 bases. CDR3 length: 21 amino acids. With 4 bases clipped from V and 0 bases from J, the junction kept 18 bases outside the gene matches. Germline V CDR1 and CDR2: SGHRS, YFSETQ.

This clonotype has more than one count but fewer than ten. The chain carries TRBV30 and TRBJ2-3; D remains ambiguous. Trimming pared 5 bases from V and 9 bases from J, leaving 12 bases between. Germline values: CDR1 GTSNPN, CDR2 SVGIG (reference sequence). The length of the CDR3 is 11 residues. The CDR3 nucleotides read TGTGCCTGGGGGGTGACTCAGACGCAGTATTTT. Translated, it gives CAWGVTQTQYF. The full variable domain, its missing parts supplied by reference TRBV30 and TRBJ2-3, is SQTIHQWPATLVQPVGSPLSLECTVEGTSNPNLYWYRQAAGRGLQLLFYSVGIGQISSEVPQNLSASRPQDRQFILSSKKLLLSDSGFYLCAWGVTQTQYFGPGTRLTVL.

This clonotype was counted only a few times. The rearrangement links TRBV6-2 or TRBV6-3 to TRBJ2-2, with TRBD1 as a possible D gene (5 bases). Trimming pared 2 bases from V and 4 bases from J, leaving 14 bases between. This CDR3 has 16 amino acids. From germline, CDR1 is MNHEY and CDR2 SVGEGT. The CDR3 protein is CASSYPRVHLTGELFF. The CDR3 DNA reads TGTGCCAGCAGTTACCCCAGGGTACACCTCACCGGGGAGCTGTTTTTT.

This chain links TRBV10-3 with TRBJ1-4; perhaps TRBD1 as D (5 bases). Germline CDR1 and CDR2: ENHRY and SYGVKD. CDR3 length: 14 residues. V lost 5 bases and J 7 bases, leaving 14 bases between the germline ends. The CDR3 nucleotides are TGTGCCATCAGTTCCGGGACGGCCTTTGAAAAACTGTTTTTT. It is translated as CAISSGTAFEKLFF.

The chain links TRBV12-3 or TRBV12-4 to TRBJ1-6, with D possibly matching TRBD1 (6 bases). This CDR3 spans 17 amino acids. V lost 3 bases and J lost 0, with 12 bases in between. The CDR3 nucleotides read TGTGCCAGCAGTTTTCGGAGGGGGAGCTCCTATAATTCACCCCTCCACTTT. Translating it yields CASSFRRGSSYNSPLHF.

This clonotype was found many times. The CDR3 protein is CASSLSGQGVRETQYF. DNA of the CDR3: TGTGCCAGCAGCTTAAGTGGTCAGGGGGTGCGAGAGACCCAGTACTTC. V is TRBV7-3 and J is TRBJ2-5; 7 nucleotides line up with TRBD1. The trim removed 1 base at V and 4 bases at J, leaving 9 bases unmatched. Per the germline V gene, CDR1 is SGHTA and CDR2 is FQGTGA. The CDR3 loop spans 16 amino acids. The full variable domain, completed using reference TRBV7-3 and TRBJ2-5, is GAGVSQTPSNKVTEKGKYVELRCDPISGHTALYWYRQSLGQGPEFLIYFQGTGAADDSGLPNDRFFAVRPEGSVSTLKIQRTERGDSAVYLCASSLSGQGVRETQYFGPGTRLLVL.

V is TRBV7-9 and J is TRBJ1-4, with D possibly being TRBD1 (5 bases). CDR1 and CDR2 from the germline V gene are SEHNR and FQNEAQ (reference sequence). Trimming stripped 5 bases from V and 4 bases from J, with 8 bases between. The CDR3 is 13 residues long. In nucleotides, the CDR3 is TGTGCCAGCAGCGGGGACGGTAATGAAAAACTGTTTTTT. It translates to CASSGDGNEKLFF.

This chain joins TRBV6-2 or TRBV6-3 and TRBJ2-1; D remains unclear. This CDR3 has 11 residues. V lost 7 bases, J lost 10 bases, and 11 bases lay in between. The germline V gene encodes CDR1 MNHEY and CDR2 SVGEGT. As DNA, the CDR3 is TGTGCCAGCACCCCGGGTAGGGAGCAGTTCTTC. Its translation is CASTPGREQFF.

This clonotype was seen just once. This chain connects TRBV24-1 to TRBJ2-1; unclear D gene. Germline V lookup: CDR1 KGHDR, CDR2 SFDVKD. The V and J ends lost 3 bases and 6 bases respectively, with 8 bases between them. The CDR3 length is 13 residues. This CDR3 is CATSDRPGNEQFF. CDR3 bases: TGTGCCACCAGTGATCGTCCTGGCAATGAGCAGTTCTTC.

A few counts support this clonotype. This sequence joins TRBV12-3 or TRBV12-4 and TRBJ2-4, with TRBD2 as a possible D gene (6 bases). Trimming removed 6 bases from V and 9 bases from J, with 15 bases in between. This CDR3 has 13 amino acids. CDR3 sequence reads: CASSIRLDTIQYF. DNA for the CDR3: TGTGCCAGCAGCATTAGACTAGATACCATTCAGTACTTC.

The V gene is TRBV11-2, the J gene TRBJ2-7; 9 bases agree with TRBD2. CDR3 size: 15 residues. Germline trimming cut 5 bases from V and 4 bases from J; bases unmatched to any gene: 9. CDR1 SGHAT and CDR2 FQNNGV come from the germline V gene. CDR3 amino acids: CASSVRVAGAYEQYF. CDR3 DNA: TGTGCCAGCAGCGTCCGGGTAGCGGGAGCGTACGAGCAGTACTTC.

In this sample, this clonotype turned up a few times. V and J are TRBV6-2 or TRBV6-3 and TRBJ2-1; D possibly corresponds to TRBD1 (6 bases). V lost 6 bases to trimming and J lost 9 bases, with 12 bases between them. This CDR3 is 12 amino acids long. CDR1 is MNHEY, CDR2 SVGEGT, per germline. The CDR3 loop reads CASSHGQTEQFF. The CDR3 DNA follows: TGTGCCAGCAGCCACGGACAGACTGAGCAGTTCTTC.

The chain recombines TRBV4-3 with TRBJ2-3, with a possible D match to TRBD2 (6 bases). The CDR3 loop spans 15 amino acids. V shed 4 bases and J shed 3 bases, with 14 bases lying between them. CDR1 is LGHNA and CDR2 is YSLEER in the germline V gene. CDR3 coding DNA: TGCGCCAGCAGCCCAAAGGGGCGGGGAACAGATACGCAGTATTTT. Its protein is CASSPKGRGTDTQYF.

This clonotype was counted a few times. The rearrangement joins TRBV2 to TRBJ2-5, with D possibly being TRBD2 (6 bases). The CDR3 contains 14 residues. Trimming cost V 6 bases and J 5 bases, with 16 bases left between them. CDR1 is SNHLY and CDR2 is FYNNEI in the germline V gene. This chain's CDR3 is CASRWGVRGETQYF. Written as DNA, the CDR3 is TGTGCCAGCAGGTGGGGGGTACGCGGGGAGACCCAGTACTTC.

The chain recombines TRBV7-6 with TRBJ2-7; D is possibly TRBD2 (7 bases). The CDR3 has 16 amino acids. V was pared by 5 bases and J by 3 bases, with 20 bases between. Per the germline V gene, CDR1 is SGHVS and CDR2 is FNYEAQ. The chain's CDR3 is CASSPVAGVGGYEQYF. DNA for the CDR3: TGTGCCAGCAGCCCGGTGGCGGGAGTAGGGGGCTACGAGCAGTACTTC.

The rearrangement joins TRBV14 to TRBJ2-6; no clear D gene. The CDR3 is 15 residues long. V lost 1 base and J 2 bases, leaving 6 bases between the germline ends. CDR1 is SGHDN and CDR2 is FVKESK in the germline V gene. CDR3 sequence: CASSQGPTGANVLTF. CDR3 DNA: TGTGCCAGCAGCCAAGGACCCACTGGGGCCAACGTCCTGACTTTC.

This clonotype has more than one count but fewer than ten. The V call is TRBV10-3, the J call TRBJ2-7; D remains ambiguous. Germline V CDR1 and CDR2: ENHRY, SYGVKD. The CDR3 is 14 amino acids. Trimming stripped 2 bases from V and 0 bases from J, with 8 bases between. The CDR3 reads CAISEGDNSYEQYF. The CDR3 nucleotides read TGTGCCATCAGTGAGGGAGATAACTCCTACGAGCAGTACTTC.

V and J are TRBV7-9 and TRBJ2-5; no clear D. The CDR3 runs 12 residues. The V end lost 4 bases, the J end lost 5 bases, and 8 bases lay between the germline ends. CDR1 and CDR2 from the germline V gene are SEHNR and FQNEAQ (reference sequence). CDR3 nucleotides: TGTGCCAGCAGCTCCGTACACGAGACCCAGTACTTC. The encoded protein is CASSSVHETQYF. The variable domain in full, completed from reference TRBV7-9 and TRBJ2-5, reads DTGVSQNPRHKITKRGQNVTFRCDPISEHNRLYWYRQTLGQGPEFLTYFQNEAQLEKSRLLSDRFSAERPKGSFSTLEIQRTEQGDSAMYLCASSSVHETQYFGPGTRLLVL.

This chain uses TRBV12-3 or TRBV12-4 with TRBJ2-7; TRBD1 matches 10 bases. The V and J ends lost 5 bases and 0 bases, in that order; junction bases with no gene match: 4. CDR3 length equals 15 residues. The CDR3 protein is CASSRRDRGSYEQYF. The CDR3, as DNA: TGTGCCAGCAGTAGGAGGGACAGGGGCTCCTACGAGCAGTACTTC.

This rearrangement joins TRBV25-1 to TRBJ2-3, with 10 bases that match TRBD1. V shed 3 bases, J shed 5 bases, and the junction held 8 bases outside the gene matches. The CDR3 spans 16 residues. Germline loops: CDR1 MGHDK, CDR2 SYGVNS. The CDR3 sequence: CASSDPSGQGLDTQYF. The CDR3 region has the DNA TGTGCCAGCAGTGACCCGTCGGGACAGGGGCTAGATACGCAGTATTTT.

The chain employs TRBV29-1 and TRBJ1-4; D is unclear. Germline assignment: CDR1 SQVTM and CDR2 ANQGSEA. Trimming pared 0 bases from V and 4 bases from J, leaving 6 bases between. This CDR3 is built from 13 residues. The CDR3 loop is CSVEDALNEKLFF. The CDR3 DNA sequence: TGCAGCGTTGAAGATGCCCTTAATGAAAAACTGTTTTTT.

A few counts support this clonotype. The chain carries TRBV20-1 and TRBJ2-1; 8 positions agree with TRBD2. Germline V gene data show CDR1 as DFQATT and CDR2 as SNEGSKA (reference sequence). This CDR3 contains 17 residues. The V and J ends lost 1 base and 4 bases, in that order; junction bases with no gene match: 12. DNA for the CDR3: TGCAGTGCTAGAGTATCGGCGGGGACTAGACAGTACAATGAGCAGTTCTTC. Translated: CSARVSAGTRQYNEQFF.